Each of the 27 T cell receptor beta chains below was sequenced from the same sample in a study of blood T cell repertoires in COVID-19. Here immunoSEQ multiplex PCR was the method, and the copy in TCRdb shows in-frame clones only, minus some. Counted here are about 58,000 clones, more than 60% occurring once; the ten biggest clones make up approximately 4.9%. The sample was peripheral blood. The receptors come from a human donor in a cohort sampled during active COVID-19.

The chain has TRBV5-6 and TRBJ2-7, with a possible D match to TRBD2 (8 bases). Trimming stripped 4 bases from V and 9 bases from J, with 23 bases between. The CDR3 runs 15 residues. CDR1 SGHDT and CDR2 YYEEEE come from the germline V gene. CDR3 bases: TGTGCCAGCAGCCCGGGAGTGGGTAGCGGGACAGCGCAGTACTTC. Translating gives CASSPGVGSGTAQYF.

The chain uses TRBV2 and TRBJ2-7, with a weak D call TRBD1 (7 bases). Trimming shortened V by 6 bases and J by 4 bases, and 13 bases separated the two germline ends. CDR3 length: 13 residues. The germline CDR1 and CDR2 sequences are SNHLY and FYNNEI. The CDR3 DNA follows: TGTGCCAGCAGGCCCAGGGGGAGGTACGAGCAGTACTTC. This translates into CASRPRGRYEQYF. The entire variable domain, with the rest obtained from reference TRBV2 and TRBJ2-7, is as follows: EPEVTQTPSHQVTQMGQEVILRCVPISNHLYFYWYRQILGQKVEFLVSFYNNEISEKSEIFDDQFSVERPDGSNFTLKIRSTKLEDSAMYFCASRPRGRYEQYFGPGTRLTVT.

This chain joins TRBV3-1 (or the pseudogene TRBV3-2) and TRBJ2-7; D gene uncertain. The CDR3 runs to 11 residues. V was trimmed by 2 bases and J by 6 bases, leaving 5 bases between them. Germline-derived CDR1 and CDR2 are LGHDT and YNNKEL (reference sequence). This CDR3 reads CASSQTSEQYF. The CDR3 DNA reads as TGTGCCAGCAGCCAAACATCCGAGCAGTACTTC.

The chain is built from TRBV3-1 (or the pseudogene TRBV3-2) and TRBJ1-6; D is ambiguous. Germline V gene lookup returns CDR1 LGHDT and CDR2 YNNKEL (reference sequence). The CDR3 totals 17 residues. V was shortened by 1 base and J by 0 bases, with 10 bases between the two germline ends. The CDR3 reads CASSQATRSSYNSPLHF. In DNA, the CDR3 is TGTGCCAGCAGCCAAGCCACACGCAGCTCCTATAATTCACCCCTCCACTTT.

V is TRBV19 and J is TRBJ2-1, with 8 nucleotides matching TRBD2. The length of the CDR3 is 16 residues. The germline V gene has CDR1 LNHDA and CDR2 SQIVND (reference sequence). V trimming: 5 bases; J trimming: 3 bases; junction bases outside the gene matches: 9. The DNA for the CDR3 is TGTGCCAGTAGTCTGAGCGGGAGTGGCCTCTACAATGAGCAGTTCTTC. This codes for CASSLSGSGLYNEQFF.

This clone occurred once. The rearrangement links TRBV12-5 to TRBJ2-7, with D unresolved. V lost 3 bases to trimming and J lost 5 bases, with 8 bases between them. The CDR3 sequence is 12 residues long. Germline loops: CDR1 LGHNT, CDR2 FRNRAP. The chain's CDR3 is CASGLSVDEQYF. For the CDR3, the DNA is TGTGCTAGTGGTTTATCGGTGGACGAGCAGTACTTC. The whole variable domain, filled in from reference TRBV12-5 and TRBJ2-7, reads DARVTQTPRHKVTEMGQEVTMRCQPILGHNTVFWYRQTMMQGLELLAYFRNRAPLDDSGMPKDRFSAEMPDATLATLKIQPSEPRDSAVYFCASGLSVDEQYFGPGTRLTVT.

The chain joins TRBV6-4 to TRBJ2-7; TRBD2 matches at 12 bases. V was clipped by 5 bases and J by 0 bases; unmatched bases: 5. The CDR3 spans 16 residues. From germline, CDR1 is MRHNA and CDR2 SNTAGT. DNA of the CDR3: TGTGCCAGCAGTACTAGCGGGAGGCCCTACTCCTACGAGCAGTACTTC. This sequence encodes CASSTSGRPYSYEQYF.

This sequence joins TRBV20-1 and TRBJ1-4; D is perhaps TRBD1 (5 bases). The CDR3 length is 13 residues. The ends were cut back, 3 bases at V and 8 bases at J, with 13 bases in the middle. CDR1 and CDR2 from the germline V gene are DFQATT and SNEGSKA (reference sequence). CDR3 in DNA: TGCAGTGCTAGTAGGTCAGGGAGGGAAAAACTGTTTTTT. Its translation is CSASRSGREKLFF.

This sequence joins TRBV11-2 and TRBJ2-7, with 7 positions matching TRBD1. The germline V gene encodes CDR1 SGHAT and CDR2 FQNNGV. CDR3 length equals 12 residues. V trimming: 3 bases; J trimming: 12 bases; junction bases outside the gene matches: 8. The CDR3 here is CASSFWTGFLYF. The DNA for the CDR3 is TGTGCCAGCAGCTTCTGGACAGGTTTTCTGTACTTC.

This clone has a handful of counts. V is TRBV6-2 or TRBV6-3 and J is TRBJ2-7, with 8 positions matching TRBD1. Germline CDR1 MNHEY, CDR2 SVGEGT. The V segment lost 7 bases and the J segment 2 bases; nucleotides outside the gene matches: 4. The CDR3 loop spans 13 amino acids. The CDR3 DNA is TGTGCCAGCACCCCGGGACAGGCCTACGAGCAGTACTTC. Encoded protein: CASTPGQAYEQYF.

The gene calls are TRBV11-2 and TRBJ1-4; no reliable D call. Looked up from germline, CDR1 is SGHAT and CDR2 is FQNNGV. The CDR3 has 14 residues. Trimming took 0 bases from V and 5 from J, leaving 7 bases between them. The CDR3 sequence is CASSLDRRNEKLFF. As DNA, the CDR3 is TGTGCCAGCAGCTTAGACAGGCGAAATGAAAAACTGTTTTTT.

The chain combines TRBV5-6 with TRBJ2-1, with D unresolved. V was shortened by 3 bases and J by 5 bases, with 6 bases between the two germline ends. Germline V gene data show CDR1 as SGHDT and CDR2 as YYEEEE. The CDR3 is 12 amino acids. The CDR3 DNA is TGTGCCAGCAGCTCCTTTGACAATGAGCAGTTCTTC. It yields the protein CASSSFDNEQFF.

This chain connects TRBV10-3 to TRBJ1-5, with TRBD1 as a possible D gene (5 bases). The CDR3 consists of 14 residues. Germline loops: CDR1 ENHRY, CDR2 SYGVKD. V lost 0 bases to trimming and J lost 6 bases, with 9 bases between them. The CDR3 sequence is CAISESGGAQPQHF. The CDR3 nucleotides read TGTGCCATCAGTGAGTCTGGAGGGGCTCAGCCCCAGCATTTT.

This clone was found once. This sequence joins TRBV6-5 and TRBJ2-5; D possibly corresponds to TRBD2 (6 bases). Germline V gene lookup returns CDR1 MNHEY and CDR2 SVGAGI. CDR3 length: 15 residues. V was pared by 6 bases and J by 4 bases, with 18 bases between. CDR3 bases: TGTGCCAGCAGGGCGAAGTGGGGGGAAGTAGAGACCCAGTACTTC. This gives the protein CASRAKWGEVETQYF.

The chain joins TRBV3-1 (or the pseudogene TRBV3-2) to TRBJ2-1; 7 bases map to TRBD2. Unmatched junction bases numbered 9, after V lost 2 bases and J lost 5 bases. In germline, CDR1 is LGHDT, CDR2 YNNKEL (reference sequence). This CDR3 is 16 amino acids long. The CDR3 DNA reads TGTGCCAGCAGCCAAAAAGGGGAGGGAAGACACAATGAGCAGTTCTTC. Its protein is CASSQKGEGRHNEQFF.

The sample holds a few counts of this clone. CDR3 DNA sequence: TGTGCCAGCAGCCAAGATTACCAGACTAGCCCTAACGAGCAGTACTTC. Protein sequence: CASSQDYQTSPNEQYF. The chain uses TRBV3-1 (or the pseudogene TRBV3-2) and TRBJ2-7, with 7 bases that match TRBD2. The V segment lost 0 bases and the J segment 5 bases; nucleotides outside the gene matches: 10. The CDR3 totals 16 residues. From germline, CDR1 is LGHDT and CDR2 YNNKEL (reference sequence).

The chain employs TRBV29-1 and TRBJ1-2; 10 bases agree with TRBD1. Germline V gene sequence: CDR1 SQVTM, CDR2 ANQGSEA. With V trimmed by 7 bases and J by 7 bases, 6 bases remained unmatched. The length of the CDR3 is 12 residues. CDR3 amino acids: CSAGQGVAGYTF. CDR3 DNA: TGCAGCGCCGGACAGGGGGTGGCTGGCTACACCTTC.

The J gene is TRBJ1-2, the V gene TRBV5-5; the D gene is possibly TRBD1 (6 bases). Germline-derived CDR1 and CDR2 are SGHKS and YYEKEE (reference sequence). Trimming took 4 bases from V and 3 from J, leaving 10 bases between them. The CDR3 totals 13 residues. The DNA for the CDR3 is TGTGCCAGCAGCCCCTCAGGGGACTATGGCTACACCTTC. This translates into CASSPSGDYGYTF.

Details on this clone: Given a much more abundant clone one base away, this may be a read error. The chain uses TRBV27 and TRBJ2-7; maybe TRBD1 (6 bases). Trimming shortened V by 4 bases and J by 3 bases, and 10 bases separated the two germline ends. Germline lookup yields CDR1 MNHEY and CDR2 SMNVEV (reference sequence). The CDR3 extends over 13 amino acids. CDR3 amino acids: CASSYGDNYEQYF. Written as DNA, the CDR3 is TGTGCCAGCAGTTATGGGGACAACTACGAGCAGTACTTC.

This sequence joins TRBV4-3 and TRBJ2-7; D is unclear. V was pared by 0 bases and J by 2 bases, with 11 bases between. CDR1 and CDR2 from the germline V gene are LGHNA and YSLEER. The CDR3 extends over 15 amino acids. CDR3 sequence reads: CASSQDVLGPYEQYF. Here the CDR3 DNA reads TGCGCCAGCAGCCAAGATGTGTTGGGCCCCTACGAGCAGTACTTC.

The chain recombines TRBV27 with TRBJ1-1; TRBD1 agrees at 9 bases. The V and J ends lost 1 base and 5 bases, in that order; junction bases with no gene match: 8. This CDR3 comprises 16 residues. Germline CDR1 reads MNHEY; CDR2 reads SMNVEV (reference sequence). The CDR3 DNA follows: TGTGCCAGCAGTTTATTACCCGGGACAGGGCGGACTGAAGCTTTCTTT. Translation: CASSLLPGTGRTEAFF.

CDR3 nucleotides: TGTGCCAGCAGTTCATCCTACGACAGGGACACCTACGAGCAGTACTTC. Protein: CASSSSYDRDTYEQYF. The chain carries TRBV28 and TRBJ2-7, with 7 bases that match TRBD1. The germline gives CDR1 MDHEN, CDR2 SYDVKM. The length of the CDR3 is 16 residues. V dropped 4 bases and J dropped 2; count of bases not matched to a gene: 11.

The chain recombines TRBV6-2 or TRBV6-3 with TRBJ1-4; TRBD1 matches 10 bases. CDR1 and CDR2 from the germline V gene are MNHEY and SVGEGT. The CDR3 is 20 amino acids. Trimming took 2 bases from V and 0 from J; bases not matched to a gene: 12. In nucleotides, the CDR3 is TGTGCCAGCAGTTACCTTCCCCGGGACAGGGGAGTTGCAACTAATGAAAAACTGTTTTTT. It yields the protein CASSYLPRDRGVATNEKLFF.

The gene calls are TRBV4-3 and TRBJ2-7; 10 bases line up with TRBD2. This CDR3 spans 18 amino acids. Germline-derived CDR1 and CDR2 are LGHNA and YSLEER. Losses at the gene ends were 0 bases for V and 3 bases for J; bases not matched to a gene: 11. CDR3 region: CASSQDPALAGEGYEQYF. Here the CDR3 DNA reads TGCGCCAGCAGCCAAGATCCTGCGCTAGCGGGAGAAGGCTACGAGCAGTACTTC.

The DNA of the CDR3 is TGTGCCTGGAGTAAAGTCGGCGCTAGCGGGGGGTACAATGAGCAGTTCTTC. It codes for CAWSKVGASGGYNEQFF. The chain has TRBV30 and TRBJ2-1; 11 bases are a match to TRBD2. V lost 2 bases and J lost 4; bases outside the gene matches: 10. The V gene's germline CDR1 is GTSNPN and CDR2 SVGIG (reference sequence). CDR3 size: 17 residues.

The CDR3 region is CASRVGQGYEQYF. The CDR3 DNA is TGTGCCAGCAGGGTCGGACAGGGGTACGAGCAGTACTTC. The chain couples TRBV28 to TRBJ2-7; 9 bases fit TRBD1. Germline CDR1 is MDHEN and CDR2 is SYDVKM. The CDR3 consists of 13 residues. Trimming cost V 6 bases and J 4 bases; bases outside gene matches: 4.

This clone occurred a few times. This chain links TRBV20-1 with TRBJ2-3; D is unresolved. V was cut by 3 bases and J by 11 bases, with 9 bases left in between. The germline V gene encodes CDR1 DFQATT and CDR2 SNEGSKA (reference sequence). The CDR3 is 10 residues long. The CDR3, as DNA: TGCAGTGCTAGGGCGGCCTGGCAGTATTTT. It encodes CSARAAWQYF.